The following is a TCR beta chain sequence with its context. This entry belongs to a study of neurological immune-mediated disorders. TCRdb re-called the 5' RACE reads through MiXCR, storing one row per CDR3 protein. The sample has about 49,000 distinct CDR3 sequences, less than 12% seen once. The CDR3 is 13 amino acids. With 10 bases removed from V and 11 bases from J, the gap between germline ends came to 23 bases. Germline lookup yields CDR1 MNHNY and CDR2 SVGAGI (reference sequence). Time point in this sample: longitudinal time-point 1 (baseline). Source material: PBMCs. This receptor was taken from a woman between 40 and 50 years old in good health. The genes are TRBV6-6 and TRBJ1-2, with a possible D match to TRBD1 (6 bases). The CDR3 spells CANTLGGEQGYTF. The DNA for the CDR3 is TGTGCCAACACCCTTGGCGGGGAACAGGGATACACCTTC.